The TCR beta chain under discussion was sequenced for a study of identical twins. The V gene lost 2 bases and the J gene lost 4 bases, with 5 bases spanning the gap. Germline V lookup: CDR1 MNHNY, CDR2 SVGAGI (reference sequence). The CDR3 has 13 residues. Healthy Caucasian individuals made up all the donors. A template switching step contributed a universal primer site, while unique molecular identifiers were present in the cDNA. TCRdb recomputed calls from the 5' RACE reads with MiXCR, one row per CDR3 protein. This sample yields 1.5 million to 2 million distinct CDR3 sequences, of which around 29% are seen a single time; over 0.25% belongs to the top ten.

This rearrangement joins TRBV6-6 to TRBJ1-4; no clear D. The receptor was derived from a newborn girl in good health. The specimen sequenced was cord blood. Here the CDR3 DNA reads TGTGCCAGCAGTTACCAGCATAATGAAAAACTGTTTTTT. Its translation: CASSYQHNEKLFF.